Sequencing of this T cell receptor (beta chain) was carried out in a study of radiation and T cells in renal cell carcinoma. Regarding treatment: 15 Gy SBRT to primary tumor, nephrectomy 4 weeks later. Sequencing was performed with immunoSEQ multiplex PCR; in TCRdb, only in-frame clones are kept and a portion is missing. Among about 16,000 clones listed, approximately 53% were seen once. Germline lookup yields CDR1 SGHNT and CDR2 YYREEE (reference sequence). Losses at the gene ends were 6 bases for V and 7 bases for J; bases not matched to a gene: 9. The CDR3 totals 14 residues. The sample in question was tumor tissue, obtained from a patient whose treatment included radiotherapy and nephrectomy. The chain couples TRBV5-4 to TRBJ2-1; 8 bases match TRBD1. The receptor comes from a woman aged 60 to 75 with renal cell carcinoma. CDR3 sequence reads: CASTPQGAVNEQFF. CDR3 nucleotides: TGTGCCAGCACTCCCCAGGGGGCCGTTAATGAGCAGTTCTTC.